This record concerns one T cell receptor (beta chain) sequence. This sample was taken from a study of cytomegalovirus exposure and HLA in healthy donors. The primer mix had 60 Vbeta and 13 Jbeta primers. Method: immunoSEQ multiplex PCR; TCRdb's copy keeps in-frame clones and lacks some. Of approximately 150,000 clones listed, 75% to 90% were seen once; the top ten hold 2.9%. Germline V gene sequence: CDR1 SQVTM, CDR2 ANQGSEA. V was pared by 4 bases and J by 7 bases, with 6 bases of the junction left unmatched. CDR3 length: 14 amino acids. The clonotype was recovered from a woman under 40 in good health and CMV-seronegative. The chain carries TRBV29-1 and TRBJ2-2; 10 bases align to TRBD1. The specimen was PBMCs. CDR3 coding DNA: TGCAGCGTTGGACAGGGGGCTTCTAGCGGGGAGCTGTTTTTT. Translation: CSVGQGASSGELFF.